Detailed here is one T cell receptor (beta chain). Its specificity is unknown. These data originate in a study of T-cell reconstitution after alpha-beta-depleted transplantation in children. Looked up from germline, CDR1 is KGHDR and CDR2 is SFDVKD. CDR3 length: 13 residues. V gave up 3 bases and J gave up 5 bases; unmatched junction bases: 0. The study's findings and limits: Several hundred expanded graft clones reportedly supplied alpha-beta T cells about two months after transplant. Surviving recipient T cells and intrathymic progenitors accounted for some patients' high TCRbeta diversity at day 60. Counts and diversity of T cells one year after transplant came mostly from newly produced T cells.

Unique molecular identifiers featured in how the TCRbeta library was prepared. One entry per CDR3 protein, called by TCRdb with MiXCR from the PCR reads. The sample holds about 400,000 distinct CDR3 sequences, 15% to 20% seen once. Here the sequenced sample was PBMCs, mostly from graft donor cells, taken 360 days after TCRalphabeta/CD19-depleted stem cell transplant. The sequence came from a boy under three years old who had a stem cell transplant for Wiskott-Aldrich syndrome, so the T cells may come from the graft donor. The rearrangement links TRBV24-1 to TRBJ2-5, with TRBD1 matching 9 bases. Here the CDR3 reads CATSDGQGETQYF. CDR3 DNA: TGTGCCACCAGTGATGGACAGGGGGAGACCCAGTACTTC.